This entry lists 4 T cell receptor beta chains sequenced from one sample in a study of T cell responses to AZD1222 COVID-19 vaccine. Measured with immunoSEQ multiplex PCR; TCRdb has only the in-frame clones, and not every one. This sample has 150,000 to 200,000 clones, with 88% found just once. The source material was peripheral blood, sampled on day 0 of AZD1222 vaccination. The source of these receptors is an adult in good health.

The chain has TRBV3-1 (or the pseudogene TRBV3-2) and TRBJ1-4; D is possibly TRBD1 (5 bases). This CDR3 region has 15 residues. Germline CDR1 reads LGHDT; CDR2 reads YNNKEL (reference sequence). V dropped 4 bases and J dropped 1 base, with 10 bases sitting between them. CDR3 sequence: CASSRTGGTNEKLFF. CDR3 DNA: TGTGCCAGCAGCCGGACTGGGGGAACTAATGAAAAACTGTTTTTT.

The chain carries TRBV10-2 and TRBJ1-2, with D unclear. The V end lost 4 bases, the J end lost 2 bases, and 8 bases lay between the germline ends. The CDR3 is made up of 13 amino acids. Per the germline V gene, CDR1 is WSHSY and CDR2 is SAAADI. The CDR3 here is CASSAQRNYGYTF. The CDR3 nucleotides are TGCGCCAGCAGTGCCCAGCGAAACTATGGCTACACCTTC.

The rearrangement uses TRBV27 and TRBJ1-5; D unresolved. V was trimmed by 0 bases and J by 8 bases, leaving 14 bases between them. Germline V gene data show CDR1 as MNHEY and CDR2 as SMNVEV (reference sequence). The CDR3 consists of 15 residues. The CDR3, as DNA: TGTGCCAGCAGTTTATCCACCTCCGCCGGGGAGCCCCAGCATTTT. Encoded protein: CASSLSTSAGEPQHF.

J is TRBJ2-3 and V is TRBV21-1; TRBD1 is the table's D call, not checked against the DNA. TRBV21-1 is described as a pseudogene. The CDR3 totals 13 residues. CDR3 coding DNA: TGTGCCAGCAGCAAAGGGGGCAGAGATACGCAGTATTTT. It translates to CASSKGGRDTQYF.